This paragraph reports one TCR beta chain. Antigen specificity is unknown. Primers: 60 Vbeta forward and 13 Jbeta reverse. Clones were read by immunoSEQ multiplex PCR, and TCRdb kept only the in-frame ones, dropping some. In the table there are 37,000 or so clones, around 81% of which are singletons. These data belong to a study of cytomegalovirus exposure and HLA in healthy donors. General study findings and limits: Among CMV-associated TCR beta chains, most appeared HLA-restricted in a later analysis. The authors enumerated 164 TCR beta chains as linked to cytomegalovirus.

The CDR3 covers 13 residues. J was trimmed by 4 bases and V by 6 bases; bases with no gene match: 4. The germline gives CDR1 SNHLY, CDR2 FYNNEI. The receptor was derived from a woman between 40 and 55 years old in good health and CMV-seronegative. The sequencing sample was made of PBMCs. The chain recombines TRBV2 with TRBJ1-2, with 8 bases lining up with TRBD1. In DNA form, the CDR3 reads TGTGCCAGCAGGGCACAGGGGGGCTATGGCTACACCTTC. Translation: CASRAQGGYGYTF.